In its sample, the clone carrying this T cell receptor beta chain was seen a few times. Study members were between roughly 18 and 100 years old and lived in 24 US regions. Participants reported their clinical history, and cohort assignment relied on those reports. The data were taken from a study of blood T cell repertoires in COVID-19. Germline values: CDR1 SGHTA, CDR2 FQGNSA. J gave up 1 base and V 6 bases, and 6 bases lay outside the gene matches. The CDR3 contains 14 residues. Per the study methods: Cell counts per sample came from amplifying reference gene primers. The table came from immunoSEQ multiplex PCR; TCRdb's copy has only in-frame clones and leaves some out. Clonal size and the V and J genes are those of that table, whereas D and trimming came from the DNA. Counted here are 300,000 to 400,000 clones, approximately 90% occurring once; the ten biggest clones make up roughly 0.97%.

The chain is built from TRBV7-2 and TRBJ2-7, with TRBD1 matching 7 bases. Sequencing used PBMCs or T cells enriched from blood (not recorded which). The sequence was obtained from a woman younger than 45 with acute COVID-19. CDR3 bases: TGTGCCAGCAGGTCCCGGGACAGATCCTACGAGCAGTACTTC. It codes for CASRSRDRSYEQYF. Full variable domain (rest looked up from reference TRBV7-2 and TRBJ2-7): GAGVSQSPSNKVTEKGKDVELRCDPISGHTALYWYRQSLGQGLEFLIYFQGNSAPDKSGLPSDRFSAERTGGSVSTLTIQRTQQEDSAVYLCASRSRDRSYEQYFGPGTRLTVT.